The 27 T cell receptor beta chains below come from one sample, sequenced in a study of patients and donors after allogeneic stem cell transplantation. MiXCR was run by TCRdb on the RT-PCR reads, yielding one entry per CDR3 protein. The data show 200,000 to 250,000 distinct CDR3 sequences, with 13% to 15% seen just once and 11% held by the top ten. What was sequenced was blood, either unsorted or a sorted T cell fraction (not recorded which). The receptors were gathered from a human donor who was either an allogeneic HSCT recipient or a stem cell or donor lymphocyte infusion donor (not recorded which). It is not recorded whose cells these are; they may come from a transplant donor.

V usage is TRBV6-1 and J usage is TRBJ1-6; 8 positions match TRBD1. CDR1 is MNHNS and CDR2 is SASEGT in the germline V gene. The CDR3 is 14 amino acids. V trimming: 10 bases; J trimming: 3 bases; junction bases outside the gene matches: 5. Written as DNA, the CDR3 is TGTGCCACCGCGGACAGGGTCTATAATTCACCCCTCCACTTT. Translation gives CATADRVYNSPLHF.

This clonotype occurred many times. This chain joins TRBV10-3 and TRBJ2-5; D is possibly TRBD1 or TRBD2 (5 bases each). The CDR3 sequence is 12 residues long. The germline CDR1 and CDR2 sequences are ENHRY and SYGVKD. V dropped 4 bases and J dropped 4 bases, with 7 bases sitting between them. CDR3 residues: CAISVRGETQYF. Here the CDR3 DNA reads TGTGCCATCAGTGTGAGGGGAGAGACCCAGTACTTC.

The rearrangement joins TRBV2 to TRBJ1-2; 7 nucleotides align to TRBD1. In germline, CDR1 is SNHLY, CDR2 FYNNEI. V lost 4 bases and J lost 4; bases outside the gene matches: 6. This CDR3 spans 14 amino acids. CDR3 bases: TGTGCCAGCAGTGTAGAACAGGGGCCCTATGGCTACACCTTC. The encoded protein is CASSVEQGPYGYTF.

The rearrangement joins TRBV4-3 to TRBJ1-3, with unresolved D. The CDR3 is made up of 15 amino acids. Germline V lookup: CDR1 LGHNA, CDR2 YSLEER. The V end was cut by 2 bases, the J end by 1 base, with 9 bases between. CDR3 sequence: CASSQSRLSGNTIYF. The CDR3 nucleotides are TGCGCCAGCAGCCAATCTCGATTGTCTGGAAACACCATATATTTT.

This clonotype occurred a few times. The chain links TRBV5-4 to TRBJ1-1, with unresolved D. The V end lost 2 bases, the J end lost 0 bases, and 8 bases lay between the germline ends. The CDR3 totals 14 residues. CDR1 is SGHNT and CDR2 is YYREEE in the germline V gene (reference sequence). CDR3 DNA sequence: TGTGCCAGCAGCTTTAAAGCAATGAACACTGAAGCTTTCTTT. Residues: CASSFKAMNTEAFF.

In its sample, this clonotype was seen a few times. This chain connects TRBV12-3 or TRBV12-4 to TRBJ2-7; a possible D gene is TRBD2 (5 bases). The CDR3 runs 16 residues. Trimming stripped 1 base from V and 2 bases from J, with 15 bases between. CDR3 sequence reads: CASSLVGPGGAYEQYF. CDR3 coding DNA: TGTGCCAGCAGTTTAGTAGGGCCAGGAGGTGCCTACGAGCAGTACTTC.

The table lists this clonotype with a few counts. The J gene is TRBJ2-2, the V gene TRBV6-1; 9 bases are a match to TRBD2. The junction had 11 bases not matched to a gene; V was cut back by 6 bases and J by 6 bases. Germline CDR1 and CDR2: MNHNS and SASEGT. The CDR3 runs 16 residues. The CDR3 region is CASSPLAGRLPGELFF. The CDR3 DNA is TGTGCCAGCAGCCCACTAGCGGGCCGGCTACCCGGGGAGCTGTTTTTT.

The chain has TRBV7-8 and TRBJ1-2; D possibly corresponds to TRBD1 (5 bases). CDR1 is SGHVS, CDR2 FQNEAQ, per germline. The V gene lost 1 base and the J gene lost 8 bases, with 14 bases spanning the gap. This CDR3 has 14 residues. CDR3 sequence: CASSLGLAGQGYTF. As DNA, the CDR3 is TGTGCCAGCAGCTTAGGTTTGGCAGGGCAGGGCTACACCTTC.

The chain uses TRBV30 and TRBJ1-2; no firm D call. Germline assignment: CDR1 GTSNPN and CDR2 SVGIG (reference sequence). The CDR3 is made up of 11 amino acids. The ends were cut back, 3 bases at V and 8 bases at J, with 10 bases in the middle. The CDR3 DNA is TGTGCCTGGAGGGGCGTGGGGGGCTACACCTTC. Encoded protein: CAWRGVGGYTF.

The rearrangement uses TRBV3-1 and TRBJ2-2, with D unclear. Trimming stripped 3 bases from V and 6 bases from J, with 5 bases between. The CDR3 extends over 12 amino acids. The V gene's germline CDR1 is LGHDT and CDR2 YNNKEL (reference sequence). CDR3 amino acids: CASSQSAGELFF. The CDR3 DNA follows: TGTGCCAGCAGCCAGAGTGCCGGGGAGCTGTTTTTT.

The CDR3 sequence is CSASTGNYGYTF. CDR3 bases: TGCAGCGCCTCGACAGGGAACTATGGCTACACCTTC. This chain uses TRBV29-1 with TRBJ1-2; 7 bases agree with TRBD1. Germline CDR1 and CDR2: SQVTM and ANQGSEA. The J segment lost 2 bases and the V segment lost 7 bases, leaving 4 bases of the junction unmatched. There are 12 residues in the CDR3.

Ten or more counts support this clonotype. The V and J genes are TRBV7-8 and TRBJ2-3, with 8 bases that match TRBD2. Germline-derived CDR1 and CDR2 are SGHVS and FQNEAQ. J lost 0 bases, V lost 1 base, and 6 bases had no gene match. The CDR3 has 17 residues. CDR3 amino acids: CASSLGRGGRSTDTQYF. The DNA for the CDR3 is TGTGCCAGCAGCTTAGGGCGCGGCGGGAGGAGCACAGATACGCAGTATTTT.

This clonotype was counted a few times. The V and J genes are TRBV18 and TRBJ1-2, with 7 bases lining up with TRBD1. Germline loops: CDR1 KGHSH, CDR2 LQKENI. The CDR3 covers 14 residues. Germline trimming cut 4 bases from V and 8 bases from J; bases unmatched to any gene: 10. In DNA form, the CDR3 reads TGTGCCAGCTCACGACCTGACAGGGTTGACGGCTACACCTTC. It codes for CASSRPDRVDGYTF.

This clonotype was seen a few times. V usage is TRBV20-1 and J usage is TRBJ1-1; D is possibly TRBD1 (6 bases). V was clipped by 1 base and J by 1 base, with 19 bases between them. Germline lookup yields CDR1 DFQATT and CDR2 SNEGSKA (reference sequence). CDR3 length equals 17 residues. The CDR3 is CSARVVRPGHQNTEAFF. CDR3 sequence (DNA): TGCAGTGCTAGAGTCGTTAGACCGGGACACCAGAACACTGAAGCTTTCTTT.

In this sample, this clonotype turned up many times. This chain joins TRBV7-8 and TRBJ1-3; D uncertain. Germline assignment: CDR1 SGHVS and CDR2 FQNEAQ. This CDR3 is built from 12 residues. V gave up 6 bases and J gave up 4 bases, with 7 bases separating them. The CDR3 DNA sequence: TGTGCCAGCAGTTATCGAGGAAACACCATATATTTT. Amino acid sequence: CASSYRGNTIYF.

This clonotype was counted ten times or more. The chain uses TRBV7-2 and TRBJ1-5; TRBD1 matches 8 bases. The CDR3 has 14 amino acids. V was pared by 2 bases and J by 6 bases, with 3 bases of the junction left unmatched. Germline V lookup: CDR1 SGHTA, CDR2 FQGNSA. The CDR3 is CASSLPGGSQPQHF. The CDR3 DNA reads as TGTGCCAGCAGCTTACCAGGGGGCTCTCAGCCCCAGCATTTT.

The chain couples TRBV19 to TRBJ1-1; D gene ambiguous. V was cut by 3 bases and J by 1 base, with 12 bases left in between. The CDR3 consists of 15 residues. Germline V lookup: CDR1 LNHDA, CDR2 SQIVND (reference sequence). CDR3 DNA: TGTGCCAGTAGTATCTTCGGTGTGGGGAACACTGAAGCTTTCTTT. Its translation is CASSIFGVGNTEAFF.

The rearrangement links TRBV11-2 to TRBJ2-5; 10 bases map to TRBD1. Trimming took 0 bases from V and 3 from J; bases not matched to a gene: 7. The germline V gene encodes CDR1 SGHAT and CDR2 FQNNGV. The CDR3 is 17 residues long. CDR3 in amino acids: CASSLDGRDRGEETQYF. Here the CDR3 DNA reads TGTGCCAGCAGCTTAGATGGAAGGGACAGGGGTGAAGAGACCCAGTACTTC. The full variable domain, its missing parts supplied by reference TRBV11-2 and TRBJ2-5, is EAGVAQSPRYKIIEKRQSVAFWCNPISGHATLYWYQQILGQGPKLLIQFQNNGVVDDSQLPKDRFSAERLKGVDSTLKIQPAKLEDSAVYLCASSLDGRDRGEETQYFGPGTRLLVL.

In this sample, this clonotype turned up a few times. The CDR3 DNA is TGTGCCAGCACCGTGACAGGGGGGGTTGAGACCCAGTACTTC. Its translation is CASTVTGGVETQYF. V is TRBV7-7 and J is TRBJ2-5; 9 bases match TRBD1. The CDR3 spans 14 residues. CDR1 is SSHAT, CDR2 FNYEAQ, per germline (reference sequence). V dropped 7 bases and J dropped 5; count of bases not matched to a gene: 8.

This clonotype was detected a few times. The chain employs TRBV5-5 and TRBJ1-2, with a weak D call TRBD1 (6 bases). The germline V and J ends were trimmed by 3 bases and 0 bases, with 15 bases remaining between them. CDR3 size: 16 residues. CDR1 is SGHKS, CDR2 YYEKEE, per germline (reference sequence). The CDR3 region is CASSSGQHIANYGYTF. In nucleotides, the CDR3 is TGTGCCAGCAGCTCGGGACAACACATCGCTAACTATGGCTACACCTTC.

The chain couples TRBV19 to TRBJ2-5; D is undetermined. The CDR3 runs 14 residues. Trimming shortened V by 3 bases and J by 2 bases, and 10 bases separated the two germline ends. Germline V gene lookup returns CDR1 LNHDA and CDR2 SQIVND (reference sequence). The DNA of the CDR3 is TGTGCCAGTAGTATGATCACAGATCAAGAGACCCAGTACTTC. Its protein product is CASSMITDQETQYF.

This clonotype was detected only a few times. The rearrangement uses TRBV5-8 and TRBJ2-2; tentative D call: TRBD2 (6 bases). The CDR3 loop spans 15 amino acids. The germline gives CDR1 SGHTS, CDR2 YDEGEE. V lost 5 bases to trimming and J lost 3 bases, with 14 bases between them. The CDR3 reads CASSTATSYTGELFF. For the CDR3, the DNA is TGTGCCAGCAGTACTGCGACTAGTTACACCGGGGAGCTGTTTTTT.

The J gene is TRBJ2-3, the V gene TRBV6-1; 8 positions agree with TRBD1. The CDR3 contains 14 residues. V gave up 8 bases and J gave up 2 bases; unmatched junction bases: 6. The germline V gene encodes CDR1 MNHNS and CDR2 SASEGT. The CDR3 DNA is TGTGCCAGCCCCCGGGGACAGGACACAGATACGCAGTATTTT. This encodes CASPRGQDTDTQYF.

J is TRBJ1-3 and V is TRBV20-1, with D unclear. Germline V gene lookup returns CDR1 DFQATT and CDR2 SNEGSKA (reference sequence). The CDR3 runs 14 residues. V lost 6 bases, J lost 3 bases, and 15 bases lay in between. CDR3 sequence: CSALEAVLGNTIYF. DNA for the CDR3: TGCAGTGCCCTCGAAGCAGTGCTTGGAAACACCATATATTTT.

In this sample, this clonotype turned up a few times. This chain links TRBV20-1 with TRBJ2-7, with D uncertain. CDR3 length: 13 amino acids. In germline, CDR1 is DFQATT, CDR2 SNEGSKA (reference sequence). The germline V and J ends were trimmed by 6 bases and 0 bases, with 12 bases remaining between them. Here the CDR3 reads CSASPGSSYEQYF. The DNA for the CDR3 is TGCAGTGCATCGCCAGGAAGCTCCTACGAGCAGTACTTC.

This chain connects TRBV20-1 to TRBJ1-1; perhaps TRBD1 as D (6 bases). V was clipped by 1 base and J by 1 base, with 16 bases between them. The CDR3 spans 16 residues. The V gene's germline CDR1 is DFQATT and CDR2 SNEGSKA (reference sequence). The CDR3 DNA is TGCAGTGCTAGAGCCGATCAGGGGAGGGCGAACACTGAAGCTTTCTTT. It translates to CSARADQGRANTEAFF.

V usage is TRBV11-2 and J usage is TRBJ1-2; 7 positions agree with TRBD1. CDR1 is SGHAT, CDR2 FQNNGV, per germline. This CDR3 region has 20 residues. The ends lost 1 base at V and 0 bases at J; junction bases unmatched: 17. The CDR3 sequence is CASSLVGQLGTAAANYGYTF. The CDR3 coding sequence is TGTGCCAGCAGCTTAGTAGGTCAGCTAGGGACAGCAGCAGCTAACTATGGCTACACCTTC.